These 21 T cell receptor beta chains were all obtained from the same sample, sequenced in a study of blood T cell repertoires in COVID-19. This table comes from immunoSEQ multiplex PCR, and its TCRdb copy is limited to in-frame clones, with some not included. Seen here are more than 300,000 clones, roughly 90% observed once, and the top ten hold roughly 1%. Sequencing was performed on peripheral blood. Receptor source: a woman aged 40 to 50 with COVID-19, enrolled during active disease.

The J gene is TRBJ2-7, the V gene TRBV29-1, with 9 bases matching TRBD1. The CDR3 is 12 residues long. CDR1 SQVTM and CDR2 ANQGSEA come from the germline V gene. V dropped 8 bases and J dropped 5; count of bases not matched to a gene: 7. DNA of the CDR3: TGCAGCTCCATGACAGGGGGGGACGAGCAGTACTTC. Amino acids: CSSMTGGDEQYF.

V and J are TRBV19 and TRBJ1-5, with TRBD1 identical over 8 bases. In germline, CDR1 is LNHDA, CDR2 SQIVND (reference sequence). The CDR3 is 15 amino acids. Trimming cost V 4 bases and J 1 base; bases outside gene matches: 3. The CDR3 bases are TGTGCCAGTAGTACGGACAGGGACAGCAATCAGCCCCAGCATTTT. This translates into CASSTDRDSNQPQHF.

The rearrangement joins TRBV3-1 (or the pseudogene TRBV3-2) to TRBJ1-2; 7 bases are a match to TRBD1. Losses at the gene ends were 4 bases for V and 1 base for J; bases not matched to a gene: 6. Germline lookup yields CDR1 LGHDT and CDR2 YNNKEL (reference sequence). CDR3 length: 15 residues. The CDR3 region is CASSPLWDSNYGYTF. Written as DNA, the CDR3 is TGTGCCAGCAGCCCGCTTTGGGACAGTAACTATGGCTACACCTTC.

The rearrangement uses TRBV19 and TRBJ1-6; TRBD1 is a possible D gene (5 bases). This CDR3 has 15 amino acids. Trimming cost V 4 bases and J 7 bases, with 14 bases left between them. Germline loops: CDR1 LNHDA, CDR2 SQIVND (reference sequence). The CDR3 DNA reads TGTGCCAGTAGTACCCCGGGCGGGGCAAATTCACCCCTCCACTTT. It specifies CASSTPGGANSPLHF. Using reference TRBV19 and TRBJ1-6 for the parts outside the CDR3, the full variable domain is DGGITQSPKYLFRKEGQNVTLSCEQNLNHDAMYWYRQDPGQGLRLIYYSQIVNDFQKGDIAEGYSVSREKKESFPLTVTSAQKNPTAFYLCASSTPGGANSPLHFGNGTRLTVT.

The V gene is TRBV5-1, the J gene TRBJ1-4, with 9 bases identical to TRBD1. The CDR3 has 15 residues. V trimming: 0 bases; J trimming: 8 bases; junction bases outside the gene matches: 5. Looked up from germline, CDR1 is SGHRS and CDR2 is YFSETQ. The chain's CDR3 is CASSLGGQGGEKLFF. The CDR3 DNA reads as TGCGCCAGCAGCTTGGGGGGACAGGGAGGCGAAAAACTGTTTTTT.

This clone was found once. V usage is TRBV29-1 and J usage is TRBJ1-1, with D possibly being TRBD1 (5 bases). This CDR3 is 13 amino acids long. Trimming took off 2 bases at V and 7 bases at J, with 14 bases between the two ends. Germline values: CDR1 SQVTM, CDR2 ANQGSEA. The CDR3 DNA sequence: TGCAGCGTTGAAAAACAGGTTGGCAGTGAAGCTTTCTTT. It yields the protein CSVEKQVGSEAFF.

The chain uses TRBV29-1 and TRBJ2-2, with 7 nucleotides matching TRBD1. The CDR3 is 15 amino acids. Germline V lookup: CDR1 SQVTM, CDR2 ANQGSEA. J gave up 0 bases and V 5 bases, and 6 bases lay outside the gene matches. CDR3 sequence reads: CSVNRDSTNTGELFF. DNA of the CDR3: TGCAGCGTTAATAGGGACAGTACGAACACCGGGGAGCTGTTTTTT.

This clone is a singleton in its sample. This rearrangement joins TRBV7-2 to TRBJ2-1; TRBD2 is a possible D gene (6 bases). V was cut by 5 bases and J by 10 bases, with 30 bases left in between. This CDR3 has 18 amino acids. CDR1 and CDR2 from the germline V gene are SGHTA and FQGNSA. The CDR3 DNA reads TGTGCCAGCAGCGCACTACCGGGACTGCCCCTGGCGTCGGGCGAGCAGTTCTTC. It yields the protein CASSALPGLPLASGEQFF. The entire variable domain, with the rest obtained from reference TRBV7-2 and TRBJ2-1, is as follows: GAGVSQSPSNKVTEKGKDVELRCDPISGHTALYWYRQSLGQGLEFLIYFQGNSAPDKSGLPSDRFSAERTGGSVSTLTIQRTQQEDSAVYLCASSALPGLPLASGEQFFGPGTRLTVL.

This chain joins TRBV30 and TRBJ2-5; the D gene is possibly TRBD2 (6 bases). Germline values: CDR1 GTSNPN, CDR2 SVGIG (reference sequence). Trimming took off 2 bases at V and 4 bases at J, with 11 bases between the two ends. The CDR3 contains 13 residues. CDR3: CAWSRDSRETQYF. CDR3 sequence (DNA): TGTGCCTGGAGTAGGGACTCGAGAGAGACCCAGTACTTC.

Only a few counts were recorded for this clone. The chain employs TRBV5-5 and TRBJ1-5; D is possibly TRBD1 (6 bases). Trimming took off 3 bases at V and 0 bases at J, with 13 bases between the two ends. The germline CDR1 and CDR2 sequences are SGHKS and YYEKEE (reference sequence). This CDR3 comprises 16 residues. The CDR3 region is CASSWGTPFSNQPQHF. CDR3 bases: TGTGCCAGCAGCTGGGGGACACCCTTTAGCAATCAGCCCCAGCATTTT.

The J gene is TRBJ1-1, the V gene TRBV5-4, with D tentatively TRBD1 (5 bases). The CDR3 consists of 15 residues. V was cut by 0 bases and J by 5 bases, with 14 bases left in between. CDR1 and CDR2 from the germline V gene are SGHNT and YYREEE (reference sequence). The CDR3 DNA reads TGTGCCAGCAGCTTGGACGGGGGACGTGGGACTGAAGCTTTCTTT. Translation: CASSLDGGRGTEAFF.

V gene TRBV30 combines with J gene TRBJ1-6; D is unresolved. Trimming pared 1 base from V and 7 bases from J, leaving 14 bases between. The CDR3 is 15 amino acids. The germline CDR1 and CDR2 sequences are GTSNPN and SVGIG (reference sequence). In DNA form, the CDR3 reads TGTGCCTGGAGTGAGGGAGGCTATGAGAATTCACCCCTCCACTTT. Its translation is CAWSEGGYENSPLHF.

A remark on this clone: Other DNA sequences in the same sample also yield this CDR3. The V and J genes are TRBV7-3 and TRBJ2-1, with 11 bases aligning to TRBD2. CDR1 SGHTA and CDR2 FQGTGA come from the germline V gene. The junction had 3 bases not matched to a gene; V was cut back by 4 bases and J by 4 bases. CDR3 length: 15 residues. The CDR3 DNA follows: TGTGCCAGCAGCTCTCTAGCGGGGGGTTACAATGAGCAGTTCTTC. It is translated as CASSSLAGGYNEQFF.

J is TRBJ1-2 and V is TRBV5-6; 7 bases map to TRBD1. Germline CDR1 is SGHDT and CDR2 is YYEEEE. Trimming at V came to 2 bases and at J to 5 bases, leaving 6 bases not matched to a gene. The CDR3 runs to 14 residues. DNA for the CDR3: TGTGCCAGCAGCTTAGGCACAGGGGTATATGGCTACACCTTC. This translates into CASSLGTGVYGYTF.

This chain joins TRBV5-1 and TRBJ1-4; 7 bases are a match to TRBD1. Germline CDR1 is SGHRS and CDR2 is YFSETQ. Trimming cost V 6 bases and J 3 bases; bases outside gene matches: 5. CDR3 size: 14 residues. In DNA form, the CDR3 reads TGCGCCAGCACCGGGGACAGCCCTAATGAAAAACTGTTTTTT. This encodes CASTGDSPNEKLFF. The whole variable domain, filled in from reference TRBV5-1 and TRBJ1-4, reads KAGVTQTPRYLIKTRGQQVTLSCSPISGHRSVSWYQQTPGQGLQFLFEYFSETQRNKGNFPGRFSGRQFSNSRSEMNVSTLELGDSALYLCASTGDSPNEKLFFGSGTQLSVL.

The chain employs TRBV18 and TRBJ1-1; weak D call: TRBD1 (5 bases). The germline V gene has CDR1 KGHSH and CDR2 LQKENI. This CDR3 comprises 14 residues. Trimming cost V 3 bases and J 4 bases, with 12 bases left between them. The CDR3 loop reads CASSPFSGGTEAFF. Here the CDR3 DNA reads TGTGCCAGCTCACCCTTCTCGGGGGGCACTGAAGCTTTCTTT.

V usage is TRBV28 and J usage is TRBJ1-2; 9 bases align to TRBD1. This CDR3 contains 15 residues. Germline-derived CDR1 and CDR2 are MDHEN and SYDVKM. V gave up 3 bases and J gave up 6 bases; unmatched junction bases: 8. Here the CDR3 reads CASSFETGTGNGYTF. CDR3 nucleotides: TGTGCCAGCAGTTTTGAAACCGGGACAGGGAATGGCTACACCTTC.

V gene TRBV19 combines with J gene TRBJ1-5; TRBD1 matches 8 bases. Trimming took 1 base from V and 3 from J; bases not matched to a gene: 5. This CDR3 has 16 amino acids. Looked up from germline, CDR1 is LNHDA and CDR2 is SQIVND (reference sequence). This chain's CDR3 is CASSIGGQGINQPQHF. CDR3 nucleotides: TGTGCCAGTAGTATAGGCGGACAGGGAATCAATCAGCCCCAGCATTTT.

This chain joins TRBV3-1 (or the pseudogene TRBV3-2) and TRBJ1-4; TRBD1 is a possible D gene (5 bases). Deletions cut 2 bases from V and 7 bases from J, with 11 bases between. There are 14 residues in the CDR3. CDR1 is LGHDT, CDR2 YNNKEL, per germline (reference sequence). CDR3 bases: TGTGCCAGCAGCCAACAGGGATACGGTGAAAAACTGTTTTTT. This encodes CASSQQGYGEKLFF.

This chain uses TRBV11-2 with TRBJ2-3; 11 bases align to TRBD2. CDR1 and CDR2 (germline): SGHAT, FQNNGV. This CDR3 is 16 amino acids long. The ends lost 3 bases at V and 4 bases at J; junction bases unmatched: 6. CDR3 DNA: TGTGCCAGCAGCTTCCTAGCGGGGGGCTTCTCAGATACGCAGTATTTT. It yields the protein CASSFLAGGFSDTQYF.

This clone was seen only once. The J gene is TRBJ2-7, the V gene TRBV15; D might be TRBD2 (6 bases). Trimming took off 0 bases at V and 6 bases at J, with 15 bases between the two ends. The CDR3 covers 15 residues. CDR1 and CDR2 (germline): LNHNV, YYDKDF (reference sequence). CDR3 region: CATSRDFGGGFEQYF. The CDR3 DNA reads TGTGCCACCAGCAGAGATTTCGGGGGAGGCTTCGAGCAGTACTTC.